This TCR beta chain originates from a study of CD8 T cells in ankylosing spondylitis. As for this clonotype: Its antigen is undetermined.

Quantitative 5'-RACE with molecular barcodes generated TCR beta libraries. A single record per CDR3 protein comes from TCRdb applying MiXCR to the 5' RACE reads. The sample consists of 250,000 or so distinct CDR3 sequences, 20% to 30% of them appearing once. The V gene lost 4 bases and the J gene lost 7 bases, with 14 bases spanning the gap. The CDR3 consists of 12 residues. Germline V gene data show CDR1 as DFQATT and CDR2 as SNEGSKA (reference sequence). Study-level findings and limits: The authors found the disease-linked clones to be CD8+ and relatively rare in peripheral blood. There was reportedly significant enrichment of clones that were disease-linked in matched ankylosing spondylitis synovial fluid. It appeared that ankylosing spondylitis blood was characterized by a TCR beta motif of under ten highly homologous variants.

Sequences were obtained from blood, either unsorted or a sorted T cell fraction (not recorded which). The chain uses TRBV20-1 and TRBJ2-7; D gene ambiguous. The TCR was taken from a male donor with ankylosing spondylitis or in good health (not recorded which). Here the CDR3 reads CSAILRADEQYF. The CDR3, as DNA: TGCAGTGCTATCCTAAGGGCGGATGAGCAGTACTTC.